The TCR beta chain described here comes from a study of OX40 agonist ivuxolimab in advanced cancers. Study-wide context: Prior anti-PD-1, anti-PD-L1 or anti-CTLA-4 therapy was allowed; approximately 40% had some.

The CDR3 contains 16 residues. V was cut by 6 bases and J by 0 bases, with 12 bases left in between. Germline lookup yields CDR1 LNHDA and CDR2 SQIVND (reference sequence). Profiling relied on immunoSEQ multiplex PCR, and the TCRdb table lists in-frame clones only, not all of them. Among some 65,000 clones, 75% to 90% were seen once, and the ten largest hold about 2.5%. With respect to this clone: The antigen is not known.

Whole-study findings and limits: Among the lowest peripheral clonal expansion occurred in 0.1-3.0 mg/kg partial responders. Relative to CD4+ cells, CD8+ T cells on average had more expanded clones.

Sequenced here: CD4+ or CD8+ T cells sorted from blood, sampled in a trial of the OX40 agonist ivuxolimab. This receptor was identified in an adult with an advanced solid tumor such as melanoma, head and neck, liver or kidney cancer. V gene TRBV19 combines with J gene TRBJ2-6; D uncertain. CDR3 sequence (DNA): TGTGCCAGTAGGAACATTAAGGGCTCTGGGGCCAACGTCCTGACTTTC. It translates to CASRNIKGSGANVLTF.